This is a list of T cell receptor beta chains from one sample in a study of blood T cell repertoires in COVID-19. Sequencing used immunoSEQ multiplex PCR; TCRdb keeps in-frame clones, though not all of them. The sample consists of about 190,000 clones, less than 90% of them appearing once. Material: peripheral blood. These receptors were obtained from a man between 25 and 39 years old with acute or convalescent COVID-19. Each CDR3 is given with its conserved first and last residue. The D gene is left open where the match is weak. Only part of the rows carry a size: once, few, many, or a class if the clone is expanded.

j_call d_call v_call clone_size cdr3_aa cdr3_nt
TRBJ1-5 - TRBV5-5 - CASSSRVDNQPQHF TGTGCCAGCAGCTCCAGGGTGGACAATCAGCCCCAGCATTTT
TRBJ2-2 - TRBV9 - CASSNRVASGELFF TGTGCCAGCAGCAACAGGGTGGCGTCCGGGGAGCTGTTTTTT
TRBJ1-2 TRBD1 TRBV28 - CASSSGGQGAGGYTF TGTGCCAGCAGTTCCGGAGGACAGGGGGCTGGCGGCTACACCTTC
TRBJ2-7 - TRBV28 - CASSLYEGYEQYF TGTGCCAGCAGTTTATACGAGGGCTACGAGCAGTACTTC
TRBJ2-3 TRBD2 TRBV7-9 - CASSKRGAGVEDTQYF TGTGCCAGCAGCAAGCGAGGAGCGGGAGTTGAAGATACGCAGTATTTT
TRBJ2-7 - TRBV28 - CASSLGGYGGYEQYF TGTGCCAGCAGTTTAGGGGGCTATGGGGGCTACGAGCAGTACTTC
TRBJ2-4 TRBD1 TRBV11-2 - CASSEMTGNIQYF TGTGCCAGCAGCGAAATGACAGGGAACATTCAGTACTTC
TRBJ2-1 TRBD2 TRBV7-6 - CASSLASRGGRNEQFF TGTGCCAGCAGCTTAGCATCCCGCGGGGGGCGGAATGAGCAGTTCTTC
TRBJ1-3 - TRBV7-9 - CASSLMAQGIWRHGNTIYF TGTGCCAGCAGCTTAATGGCTCAGGGGATTTGGAGACATGGAAACACCATATATTTT
TRBJ1-1 TRBD1 TRBV28 - CASTGDRRNTEAFF TGTGCCAGCACCGGGGACAGGAGGAACACTGAAGCTTTCTTT
TRBJ2-2 TRBD1 TRBV3-1/TRBV3-2 once CASSQRTDRGAGELFF TGTGCCAGCAGCCAACGGACAGACAGGGGGGCCGGGGAGCTGTTTTTT
TRBJ2-1 - TRBV16 - CASSQILAGSHEQFF TGTGCCAGCAGCCAAATCCTAGCCGGTTCGCATGAGCAGTTCTTC
TRBJ1-1 - TRBV7-2 - CASSSRTAFLNTEAFF TGTGCCAGCAGCTCCCGGACAGCATTTTTAAACACTGAAGCTTTCTTT
TRBJ1-5 - TRBV10-1 - CASTMGSQLNQPQHF TGCGCCAGCACCATGGGGAGCCAGCTCAATCAGCCCCAGCATTTT
TRBJ2-3 TRBD2 TRBV6-6 once CASSSRLTSGRDTQYF TGTGCCAGCAGTTCTCGATTGACTAGCGGGAGGGATACGCAGTATTTT